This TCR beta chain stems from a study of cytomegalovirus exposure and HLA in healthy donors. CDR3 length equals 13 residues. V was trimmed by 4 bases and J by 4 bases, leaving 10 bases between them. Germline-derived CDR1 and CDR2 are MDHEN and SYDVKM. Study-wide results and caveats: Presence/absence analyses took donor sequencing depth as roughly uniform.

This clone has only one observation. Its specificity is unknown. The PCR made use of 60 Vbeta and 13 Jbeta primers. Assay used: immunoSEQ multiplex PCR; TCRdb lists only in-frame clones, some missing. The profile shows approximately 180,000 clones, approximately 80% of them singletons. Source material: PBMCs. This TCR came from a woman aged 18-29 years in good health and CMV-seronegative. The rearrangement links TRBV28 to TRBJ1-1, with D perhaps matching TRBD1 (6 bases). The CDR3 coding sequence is TGTGCCAGCAGTTACCAGGGGACCACTGAAGCTTTCTTT. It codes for CASSYQGTTEAFF. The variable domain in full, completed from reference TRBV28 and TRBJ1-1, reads DVKVTQSSRYLVKRTGEKVFLECVQDMDHENMFWYRQDPGLGLRLIYFSYDVKMKEKGDIPEGYSVSREKKERFSLILESASTNQTSMYLCASSYQGTTEAFFGQGTRLTVV.